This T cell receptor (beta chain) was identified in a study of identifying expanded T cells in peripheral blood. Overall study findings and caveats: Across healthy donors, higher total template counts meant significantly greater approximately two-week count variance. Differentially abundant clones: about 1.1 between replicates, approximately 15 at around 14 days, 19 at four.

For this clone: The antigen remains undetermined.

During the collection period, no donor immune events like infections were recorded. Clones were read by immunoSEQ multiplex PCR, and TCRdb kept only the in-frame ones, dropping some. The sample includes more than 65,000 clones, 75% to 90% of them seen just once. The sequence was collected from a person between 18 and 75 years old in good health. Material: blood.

The CDR3 loop reads CSVAQGSYGYTF. The CDR3 nucleotides are TGCAGCGTAGCCCAGGGGAGCTATGGCTACACCTTC. This sequence joins TRBV29-1 and TRBJ1-2; D is possibly TRBD1 (6 bases). The CDR3 runs 12 residues. The ends were cut back, 6 bases at V and 4 bases at J, with 12 bases in the middle. In germline, CDR1 is SQVTM, CDR2 ANQGSEA.